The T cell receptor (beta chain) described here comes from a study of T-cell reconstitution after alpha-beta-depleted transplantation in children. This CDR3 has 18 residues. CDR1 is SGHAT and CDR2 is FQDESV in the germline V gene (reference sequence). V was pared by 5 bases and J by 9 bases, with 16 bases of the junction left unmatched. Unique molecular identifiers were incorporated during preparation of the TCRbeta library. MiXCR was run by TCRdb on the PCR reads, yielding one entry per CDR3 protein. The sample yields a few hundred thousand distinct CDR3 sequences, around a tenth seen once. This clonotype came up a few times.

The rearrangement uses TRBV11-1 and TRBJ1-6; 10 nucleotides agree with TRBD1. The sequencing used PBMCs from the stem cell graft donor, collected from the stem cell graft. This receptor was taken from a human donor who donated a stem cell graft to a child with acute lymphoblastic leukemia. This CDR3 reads CASSPPGQGLLLPSPLHF. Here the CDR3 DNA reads TGTGCCAGCAGCCCTCCGGGACAGGGGCTCCTACTCCCTTCACCCCTCCACTTT.